This T cell receptor (beta chain) is from a study of T cells after somatic rescue of genetic block. The data were produced by immunoSEQ multiplex PCR, yet TCRdb's version contains in-frame clones alone and is incomplete. The table has 55,000 to 75,000 clones, 92% seen once. Deletions cut 6 bases from V and 2 bases from J, with 11 bases between. This CDR3 comprises 13 residues. Germline CDR1 reads SGHAT; CDR2 reads FQNNGV. This sequence originates from a middle-aged man. Sequenced material: peripheral blood mononuclear cells (PBMCs). This chain connects TRBV11-2 to TRBJ2-7; TRBD2 is a possible D gene (6 bases). Written as DNA, the CDR3 is TGTGCCAGCAGTTTGGGACTTCCCTACGAGCAGTACTTC. It translates to CASSLGLPYEQYF.